These T cell receptor beta chains were read from a single sample in a study of T cell responses to AZD1222 COVID-19 vaccine. The assay was immunoSEQ multiplex PCR, and TCRdb's table has in-frame clones only and misses some. The sample contains more than 110,000 clones, around 93% of which appear only once. The sequences come from peripheral blood, collected 28 days after the second AZD1222 dose. The receptors originated from an adult who received the AZD1222 COVID-19 vaccine. CDR3s include the opening cysteine and the closing phenylalanine or tryptophan. The order of the fields is D gene, clone size, CDR3 length, J gene, V gene, CDR3 protein, CDR3 DNA. A D gene is named only where the DNA matches it firmly. Clone size, where shown, is once, few, many, or a class for clones that have expanded.

D gene: .
clone size: .
CDR3 length: 11
J gene: TRBJ1-1
V gene: TRBV28
CDR3 protein: CASSLSGTAFF
CDR3 DNA: TGTGCCAGCAGTTTATCAGGGACGGCTTTCTTT

D gene: .
clone size: .
CDR3 length: 12
J gene: TRBJ2-7
V gene: TRBV2
CDR3 protein: CASSQEWGEQYF
CDR3 DNA: TGTGCCAGCAGTCAAGAATGGGGCGAGCAGTACTTC

D gene: .
clone size: .
CDR3 length: 13
J gene: TRBJ2-7
V gene: TRBV6-6
CDR3 protein: CASSYSLTYEQYF
CDR3 DNA: TGTGCCAGCAGTTACTCCCTAACCTACGAGCAGTACTTC

D gene: TRBD1
clone size: .
CDR3 length: 13
J gene: TRBJ2-7
V gene: TRBV29-1
CDR3 protein: CSGKGTGPSEQYF
CDR3 DNA: TGCAGCGGCAAGGGGACAGGGCCCTCCGAGCAGTACTTC

D gene: TRBD1
clone size: once
CDR3 length: 16
J gene: TRBJ1-5
V gene: TRBV7-2
CDR3 protein: CASSFYPRGRDQPQHF
CDR3 DNA: TGTGCCAGCAGCTTCTACCCCAGGGGGCGTGATCAGCCCCAGCATTTT

D gene: .
clone size: .
CDR3 length: 12
J gene: TRBJ2-7
V gene: TRBV18
CDR3 protein: CASSPRTWEQYF
CDR3 DNA: TGTGCCAGCTCACCACGGACTTGGGAGCAGTACTTC

D gene: .
clone size: .
CDR3 length: 12
J gene: TRBJ2-3
V gene: TRBV18
CDR3 protein: CASSSDRFGQYF
CDR3 DNA: TGTGCCAGCTCATCAGACCGTTTTGGGCAGTATTTT

D gene: .
clone size: once
CDR3 length: 17
J gene: TRBJ2-6
V gene: TRBV10-1
CDR3 protein: CASNSRQPASGANVLTF
CDR3 DNA: TGCGCCAGCAACAGCCGGCAGCCCGCCTCTGGGGCCAACGTCCTGACTTTC

D gene: .
clone size: .
CDR3 length: 14
J gene: TRBJ1-5
V gene: TRBV7-3
CDR3 protein: CASSPAHGREPQHF
CDR3 DNA: TGTGCCAGCAGCCCCGCCCACGGAAGGGAGCCCCAGCATTTT

D gene: .
clone size: .
CDR3 length: 14
J gene: TRBJ2-3
V gene: TRBV7-2
CDR3 protein: CASSLALRLDTQYF
CDR3 DNA: TGTGCCAGCAGCTTAGCCCTCAGGCTAGATACGCAGTATTTT

D gene: TRBD1
clone size: .
CDR3 length: 14
J gene: TRBJ1-4
V gene: TRBV6-5
CDR3 protein: CASGKQGVNEKLFF
CDR3 DNA: TGTGCCAGCGGTAAACAGGGGGTTAATGAAAAACTGTTTTTT

D gene: .
clone size: .
CDR3 length: 14
J gene: TRBJ2-1
V gene: TRBV28
CDR3 protein: CASSLGVTYNEQFF
CDR3 DNA: TGTGCCAGCAGTCTAGGGGTCACCTACAATGAGCAGTTCTTC

D gene: .
clone size: .
CDR3 length: 14
J gene: TRBJ1-5
V gene: TRBV6-6
CDR3 protein: CASSGGQSNQPQHF
CDR3 DNA: TGTGCCAGCAGCGGGGGACAAAGCAATCAGCCCCAGCATTTT

D gene: .
clone size: .
CDR3 length: 14
J gene: TRBJ1-1
V gene: TRBV5-1
CDR3 protein: CASSPGATNTEAFF
CDR3 DNA: TGCGCCAGCAGCCCCGGGGCCACGAACACTGAAGCTTTCTTT

D gene: TRBD1
clone size: .
CDR3 length: 16
J gene: TRBJ1-5
V gene: TRBV19
CDR3 protein: CASSAWDRGRDQPQHF
CDR3 DNA: TGTGCCAGTAGTGCCTGGGACAGGGGGCGCGATCAGCCCCAGCATTTT

D gene: .
clone size: .
CDR3 length: 13
J gene: TRBJ1-5
V gene: TRBV6-5
CDR3 protein: CASSYVVHQPQHF
CDR3 DNA: TGTGCCAGCAGTTACGTAGTTCATCAGCCCCAGCATTTT